This T cell receptor (beta chain) originates from a study of T cell changes during pregnancy in multiple sclerosis (dated by TCRdb to about 2019). In the study overall: The study looked at changes in the T cell repertoire across pregnancy in women with multiple sclerosis.

The library relied on the immunoSEQ multiplex PCR assay. The clones in this table, taken by TCRdb from immuneACCESS, are in-frame only. Not every clone is retained; where verified, under half of the shortfall comes from an unresolved V gene, and the cause of the rest is unknown. Counted in this sample were tens of thousands of clones; approximately 92% of them appeared once. The ten largest clones capture approximately 1.3% of the sample. As concerns this clone: Its antigen is still unknown. Base quality data are lacking; no much larger clone is found one base away.

CDR1 is given as MNHNS and CDR2 as SASEGT, both from the germline V gene. Compared with germline, V lacks 4 bases and J lacks 7 bases; bases without a gene match: 5. The CDR3 runs 14 residues from the cysteine to the phenylalanine. The only DNA kept is the CDR3, 42 bases in frame from the first base. The rearrangement combines TRBV6-1 with TRBJ2-1, and 9 junction bases match TRBD1. The sample was peripheral blood, taken in the third trimester of pregnancy. This TCR derives from a female donor in good health, enrolled as a control in a pregnancy study. The sequence in DNA is TGTGCCAGCAGTGCCCGGACAGGGGCGAATGAGCAGTTCTTC. It codes for CASSARTGANEQFF.